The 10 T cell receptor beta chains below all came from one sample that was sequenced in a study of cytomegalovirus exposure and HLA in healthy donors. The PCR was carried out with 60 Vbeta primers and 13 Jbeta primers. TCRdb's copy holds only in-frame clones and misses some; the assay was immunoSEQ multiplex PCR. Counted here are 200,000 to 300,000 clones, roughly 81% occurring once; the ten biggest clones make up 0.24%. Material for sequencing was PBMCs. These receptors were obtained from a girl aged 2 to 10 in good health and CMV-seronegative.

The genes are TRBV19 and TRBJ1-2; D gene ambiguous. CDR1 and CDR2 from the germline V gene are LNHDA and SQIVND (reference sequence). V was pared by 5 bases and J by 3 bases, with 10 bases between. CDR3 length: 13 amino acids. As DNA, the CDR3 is TGTGCCAGTAGTCCTTTACGGGACTATGGCTACACCTTC. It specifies CASSPLRDYGYTF.

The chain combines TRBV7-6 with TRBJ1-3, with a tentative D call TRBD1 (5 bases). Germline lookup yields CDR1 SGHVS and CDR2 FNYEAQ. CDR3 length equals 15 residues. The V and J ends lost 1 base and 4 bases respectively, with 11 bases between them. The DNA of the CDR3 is TGTGCCAGCAGCTTAGTTCAGGGAAACGGAAACACCATATATTTT. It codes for CASSLVQGNGNTIYF.

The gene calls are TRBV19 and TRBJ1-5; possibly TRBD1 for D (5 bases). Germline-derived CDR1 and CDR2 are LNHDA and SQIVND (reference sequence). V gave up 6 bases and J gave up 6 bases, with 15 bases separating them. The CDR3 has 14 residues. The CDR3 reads CASRATVVVQPQHF. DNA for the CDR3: TGTGCCAGTAGGGCGACAGTAGTAGTTCAGCCCCAGCATTTT.

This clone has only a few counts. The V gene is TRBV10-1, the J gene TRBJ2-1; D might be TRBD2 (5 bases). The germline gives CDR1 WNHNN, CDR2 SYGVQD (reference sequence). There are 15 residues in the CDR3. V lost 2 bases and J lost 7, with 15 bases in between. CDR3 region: CASSEKLALKNEQFF. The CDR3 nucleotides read TGCGCCAGCAGTGAGAAGCTAGCCCTTAAGAATGAGCAGTTCTTC.

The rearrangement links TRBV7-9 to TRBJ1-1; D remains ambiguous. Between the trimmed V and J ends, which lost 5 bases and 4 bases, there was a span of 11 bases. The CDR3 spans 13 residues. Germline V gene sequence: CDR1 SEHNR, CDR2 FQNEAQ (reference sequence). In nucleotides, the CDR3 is TGTGCCAGCAGCCCGCCGGGGAGCACTGAAGCTTTCTTT. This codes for CASSPPGSTEAFF.

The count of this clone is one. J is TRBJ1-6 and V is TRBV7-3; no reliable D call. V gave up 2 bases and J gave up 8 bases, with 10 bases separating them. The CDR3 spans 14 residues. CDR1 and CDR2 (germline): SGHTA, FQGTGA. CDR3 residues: CASSLGTNHSPLHF. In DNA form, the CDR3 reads TGTGCCAGCAGCTTAGGCACGAACCATTCACCCCTCCACTTT.

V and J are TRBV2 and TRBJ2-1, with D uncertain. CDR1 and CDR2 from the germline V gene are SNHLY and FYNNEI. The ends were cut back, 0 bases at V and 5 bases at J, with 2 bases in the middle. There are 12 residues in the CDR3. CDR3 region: CASSEADNEQFF. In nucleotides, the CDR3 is TGTGCCAGCAGTGAAGCCGACAATGAGCAGTTCTTC.

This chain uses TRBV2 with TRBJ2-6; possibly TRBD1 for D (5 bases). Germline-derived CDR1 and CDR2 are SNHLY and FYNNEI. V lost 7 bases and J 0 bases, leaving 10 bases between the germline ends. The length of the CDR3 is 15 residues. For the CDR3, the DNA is TGTGCCAGCACCAGGCAGGGCTCTGGGGCCAACGTCCTGACTTTC. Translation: CASTRQGSGANVLTF.

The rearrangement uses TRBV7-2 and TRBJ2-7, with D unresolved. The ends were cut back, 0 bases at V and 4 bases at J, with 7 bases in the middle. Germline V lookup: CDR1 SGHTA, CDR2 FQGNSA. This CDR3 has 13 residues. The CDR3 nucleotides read TGTGCCAGCAGCTTAGCCTATTTTTACGAGCAGTACTTC. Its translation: CASSLAYFYEQYF. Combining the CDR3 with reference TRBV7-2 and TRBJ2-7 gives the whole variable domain GAGVSQSPSNKVTEKGKDVELRCDPISGHTALYWYRQSLGQGLEFLIYFQGNSAPDKSGLPSDRFSAERTGGSVSTLTIQRTQQEDSAVYLCASSLAYFYEQYFGPGTRLTVT.

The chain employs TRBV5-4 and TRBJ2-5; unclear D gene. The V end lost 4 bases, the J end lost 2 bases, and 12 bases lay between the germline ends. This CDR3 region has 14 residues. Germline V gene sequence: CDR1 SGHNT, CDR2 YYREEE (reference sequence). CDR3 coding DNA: TGTGCCAGCAGCGTACTATTTTCACAAGAGACCCAGTACTTC. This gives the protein CASSVLFSQETQYF.